This T cell receptor beta chain was sequenced for a study of regulatory T cells in long-lasting Graves disease. Notes on the study in general: New patients shared about a thousand public clonotypes, fewer than the 2,500 to 3,000 shared by persistent patients.

Notes on this clonotype: Its antigen is unidentified.

CDR3 regions were amplified by Arm-PCR using iRepertoire HTBI primers to build TCR beta libraries. TCRdb ran MiXCR on the multiplex PCR reads and lists one entry per CDR3 protein. The data show hundreds of thousands of distinct CDR3 sequences, with roughly 21% seen just once and about 7% held by the top ten. Trimming removed 2 bases from V and 16 bases from J, with 18 bases in between. Germline CDR1 and CDR2: MDHEN and SYDVKM. The CDR3 length is 14 residues. Time point defined: persistent/refractory GD, antithyroid drugs over 5 years with positive TRAb. PBMCs provided the RNA from which the TCR library was made.

The chain has TRBV28 and TRBJ1-6, with D tentatively TRBD1 (5 bases). The clonotype comes from a female donor with Graves disease. Sequences were derived from peripheral blood mononuclear cells (PBMCs), sampled when the disease was refractory, from a patient treated with antithyroid drugs. In nucleotides, the CDR3 is TGTGCCAGCAGTTTAAGACAGCCCGGAAGGAGGCTCCACTTT. This sequence encodes CASSLRQPGRRLHF.